This T cell receptor beta chain was sequenced for a study of blood T cell repertoires in COVID-19 (dated by TCRdb to the early 2020s). General notes on the study: The collaborator samples originated in the United States, Italy and Spain and spanned the acute and convalescent phases of COVID-19. The material from the prospective study consisted of cDNA or gDNA derived from T cells, B-cell-depleted T cells, or PBMCs. The dataset comprised deeply sampled blood TCRbeta repertoires from subjects exposed to, actively infected with, or recovered from COVID-19. The repertoires were released in a freely available public database meant as a resource for research on the immune response to SARS-CoV-2. The samples were drawn from two sources: the first 160 participants of the ongoing ImmuneRACE study, and 1,000 to 1,500 subjects contributed by 6 global collaborators. A de-identified subject ID, COVID-19 status, age in years and sex were almost always included in the sample metadata. Where HLA class I and class II types were available, the types were taken from metadata supplied by the sample provider, not from assay-based typing. Paper-wide results and their limitations: The quantity of clinical and demographic metadata differed by source and by participant and was supplied without curation.

The germline ends are 7 bases apart after V is trimmed by 4 bases and J by 3 bases. Inclusive of the bounding cysteine and phenylalanine, the CDR3 is 13 residues long. The DNA shown is the 39-base CDR3, in frame from base 1. CDR1 SGHVS and CDR2 FQNEAQ are derived from the germline V gene. Each collaborating institution followed its own protocols to collect whole blood in K2EDTA tubes. Collaborator samples were shipped for TCRbeta analysis as frozen whole blood, isolated PBMCs, or DNA extracted from either sample type. About this clone itself: Its antigen is not yet known. Base-call qualities are not available, and no considerably larger clone is one nucleotide away.

TCRbeta CDR3 regions were amplified from genomic DNA using the immunoSEQ Assay, a bias-controlled multiplex PCR. As for the authors' bioinformatics: The number of nucleated cells in each sample was estimated from the amplification of reference gene primers within the assay. To quantify the absolute abundance of each unique TCRbeta CDR3 rearrangement, sequence reads were collapsed and filtered. For each sample, productive Simpson clonality was calculated as the square root of Simpson's diversity index over productive rearrangements. Here the immuneACCESS table is served through TCRdb, limited to in-frame sequences with V and J called. Missing clones are a known gap in these copies; in checked studies unresolved V genes cover under half, and the rest lacks a known reason. That table furnishes V, J and clone size, whereas the DNA furnished D and trimming. For this sample the table gives 95,000 or so clones, of which over 75% were detected only once. Of the sample, roughly 17% is held by the ten largest clones.

The chain employs TRBV7-8 and TRBJ1-5; the D gene cannot be resolved reliably. This TCR came from a human donor in a cohort sampled during active COVID-19. Specimen: peripheral blood. The nucleotide sequence reads TGTGCCAGCAGCTGGGCCCACAATCAGCCCCAGCATTTT. This is translated as CASSWAHNQPQHF.